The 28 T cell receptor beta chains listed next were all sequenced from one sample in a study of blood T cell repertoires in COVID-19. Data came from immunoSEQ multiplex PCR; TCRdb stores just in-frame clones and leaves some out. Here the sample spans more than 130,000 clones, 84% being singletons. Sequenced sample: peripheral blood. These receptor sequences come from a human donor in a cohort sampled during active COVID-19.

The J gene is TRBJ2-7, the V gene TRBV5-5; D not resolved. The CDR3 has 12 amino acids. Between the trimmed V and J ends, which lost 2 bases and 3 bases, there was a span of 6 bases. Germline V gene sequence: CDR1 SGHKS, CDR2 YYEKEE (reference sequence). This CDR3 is CASSLGVYEQYF. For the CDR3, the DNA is TGTGCCAGCAGCTTAGGAGTCTACGAGCAGTACTTC.

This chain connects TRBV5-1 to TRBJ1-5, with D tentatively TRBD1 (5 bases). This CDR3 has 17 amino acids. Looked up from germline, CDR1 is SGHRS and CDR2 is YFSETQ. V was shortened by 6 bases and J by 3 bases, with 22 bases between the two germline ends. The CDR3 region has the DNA TGCGCCAGCACCCACACGGCGGCAGGGAGGAACAATCAGCCCCAGCATTTT. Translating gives CASTHTAAGRNNQPQHF.

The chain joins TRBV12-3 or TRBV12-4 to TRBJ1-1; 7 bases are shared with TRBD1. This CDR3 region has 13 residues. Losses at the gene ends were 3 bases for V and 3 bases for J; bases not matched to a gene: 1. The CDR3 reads CASSFTGDTEAFF. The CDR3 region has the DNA TGTGCCAGCAGTTTTACAGGGGACACTGAAGCTTTCTTT.

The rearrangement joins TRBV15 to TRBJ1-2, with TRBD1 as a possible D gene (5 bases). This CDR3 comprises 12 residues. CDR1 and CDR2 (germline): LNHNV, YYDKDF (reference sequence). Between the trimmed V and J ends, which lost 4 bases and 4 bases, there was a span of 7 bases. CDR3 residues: CATSTDSYGYTF. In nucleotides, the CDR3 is TGTGCCACCAGCACTGACAGCTATGGCTACACCTTC.

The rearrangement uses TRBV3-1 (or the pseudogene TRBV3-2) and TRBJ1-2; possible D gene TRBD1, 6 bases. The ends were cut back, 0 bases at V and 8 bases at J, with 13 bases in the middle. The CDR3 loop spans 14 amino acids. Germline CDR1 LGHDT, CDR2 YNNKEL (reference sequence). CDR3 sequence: CASSQDSGAGGYTF. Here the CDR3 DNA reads TGTGCCAGCAGCCAAGATTCAGGGGCCGGAGGCTACACCTTC.

The CDR3 here is CASSGAGAQAWRYRELFF. The CDR3 coding sequence is TGTGCCAGTAGCGGGGCAGGGGCACAAGCTTGGCGATATAGGGAGCTGTTTTTT. J is TRBJ2-2 and V is TRBV19; TRBD1 is a possible D gene (6 bases). Trimming left V 6 bases short and J 9 bases short, with 29 bases between. CDR3 length: 18 amino acids. The germline gives CDR1 LNHDA, CDR2 SQIVND (reference sequence).

The CDR3 reads CASSPGVAGQGEQYF. For the CDR3, the DNA is TGTGCCAGCAGCCCTGGGGTAGCGGGACAAGGCGAGCAGTACTTC. The chain recombines TRBV7-9 with TRBJ2-7, with TRBD2 identical over 8 bases. With V trimmed by 5 bases and J by 6 bases, 12 bases remained unmatched. The germline gives CDR1 SEHNR, CDR2 FQNEAQ (reference sequence). The CDR3 runs 15 residues.

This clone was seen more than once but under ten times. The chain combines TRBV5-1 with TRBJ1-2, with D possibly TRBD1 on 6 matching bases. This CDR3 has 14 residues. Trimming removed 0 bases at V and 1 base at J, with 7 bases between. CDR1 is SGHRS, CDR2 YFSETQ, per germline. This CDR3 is CASSLGQDNYGYTF. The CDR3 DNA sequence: TGCGCCAGCAGCTTGGGACAGGATAACTATGGCTACACCTTC. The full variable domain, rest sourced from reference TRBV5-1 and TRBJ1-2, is KAGVTQTPRYLIKTRGQQVTLSCSPISGHRSVSWYQQTPGQGLQFLFEYFSETQRNKGNFPGRFSGRQFSNSRSEMNVSTLELGDSALYLCASSLGQDNYGYTFGSGTRLTVV.

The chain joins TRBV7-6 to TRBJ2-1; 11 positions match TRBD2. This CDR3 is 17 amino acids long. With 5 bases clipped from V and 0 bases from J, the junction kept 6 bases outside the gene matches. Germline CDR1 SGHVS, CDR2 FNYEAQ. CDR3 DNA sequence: TGTGCCAGCAGCGGAGGACTAGCGGGCAGCTCCTACAATGAGCAGTTCTTC. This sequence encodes CASSGGLAGSSYNEQFF.

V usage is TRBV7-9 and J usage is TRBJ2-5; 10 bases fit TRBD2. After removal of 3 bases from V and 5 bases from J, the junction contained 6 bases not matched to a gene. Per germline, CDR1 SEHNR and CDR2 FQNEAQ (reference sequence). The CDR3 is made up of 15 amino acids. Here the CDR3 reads CASSFGTSVAETQYF. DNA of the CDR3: TGTGCCAGCAGCTTCGGGACTAGCGTGGCGGAGACCCAGTACTTC. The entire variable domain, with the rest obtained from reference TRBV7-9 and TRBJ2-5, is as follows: DTGVSQNPRHKITKRGQNVTFRCDPISEHNRLYWYRQTLGQGPEFLTYFQNEAQLEKSRLLSDRFSAERPKGSFSTLEIQRTEQGDSAMYLCASSFGTSVAETQYFGPGTRLLVL.

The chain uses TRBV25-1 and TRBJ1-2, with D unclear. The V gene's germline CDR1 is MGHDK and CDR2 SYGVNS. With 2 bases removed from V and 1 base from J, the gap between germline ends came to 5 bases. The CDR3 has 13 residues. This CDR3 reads CASSEGDNYGYTF. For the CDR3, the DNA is TGTGCCAGCAGTGAAGGAGATAACTATGGCTACACCTTC.

Here the CDR3 DNA reads TGCAGTGCTAGTATTACGGTGGGGACAGGGGATACGCAGTATTTT. Its protein product is CSASITVGTGDTQYF. The gene calls are TRBV20-1 and TRBJ2-3, with 9 nucleotides matching TRBD1. The CDR3 contains 15 residues. V shed 3 bases and J 6 bases; nucleotides not matched to a gene: 10. Germline values: CDR1 DFQATT, CDR2 SNEGSKA (reference sequence).

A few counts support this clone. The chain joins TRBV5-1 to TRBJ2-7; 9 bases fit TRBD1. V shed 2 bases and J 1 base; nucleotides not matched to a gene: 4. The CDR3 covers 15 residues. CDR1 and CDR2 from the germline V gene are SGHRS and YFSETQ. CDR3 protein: CASSFETGGSYEQYF. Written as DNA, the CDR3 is TGCGCCAGCAGCTTCGAGACAGGGGGGTCCTACGAGCAGTACTTC.

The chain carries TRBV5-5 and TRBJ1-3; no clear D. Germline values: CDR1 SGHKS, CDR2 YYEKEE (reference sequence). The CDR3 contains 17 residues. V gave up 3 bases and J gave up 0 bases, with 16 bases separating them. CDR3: CASSWSPPDFSGNTIYF. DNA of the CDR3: TGTGCCAGCAGCTGGTCCCCGCCAGATTTCTCTGGAAACACCATATATTTT.

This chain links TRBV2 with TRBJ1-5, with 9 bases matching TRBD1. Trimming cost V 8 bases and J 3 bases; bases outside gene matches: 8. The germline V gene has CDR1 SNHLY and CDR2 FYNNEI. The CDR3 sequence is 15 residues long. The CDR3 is CASRSGQGNNQPQHF. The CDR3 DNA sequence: TGTGCCAGCCGCTCGGGACAGGGAAACAATCAGCCCCAGCATTTT.

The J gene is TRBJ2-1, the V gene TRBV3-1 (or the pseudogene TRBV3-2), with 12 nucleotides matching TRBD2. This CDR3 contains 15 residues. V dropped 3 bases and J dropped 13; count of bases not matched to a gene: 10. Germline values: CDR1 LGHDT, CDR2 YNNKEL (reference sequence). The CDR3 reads CASSHALAGGPVQFF. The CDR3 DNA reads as TGTGCCAGCAGCCACGCGCTAGCGGGGGGGCCGGTACAGTTCTTC.

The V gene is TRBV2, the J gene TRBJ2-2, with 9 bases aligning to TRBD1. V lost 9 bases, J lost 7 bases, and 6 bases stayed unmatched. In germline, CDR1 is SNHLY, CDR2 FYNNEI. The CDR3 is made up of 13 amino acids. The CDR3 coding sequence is TGTGCCAGACGGACAGGGGTATTCGGGGAGCTGTTTTTT. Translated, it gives CARRTGVFGELFF.

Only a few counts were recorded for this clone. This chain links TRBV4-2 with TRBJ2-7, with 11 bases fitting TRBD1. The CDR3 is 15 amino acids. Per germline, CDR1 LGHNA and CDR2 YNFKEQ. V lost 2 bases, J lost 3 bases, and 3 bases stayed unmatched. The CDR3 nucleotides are TGTGCCAGCAGCCAAACCGGGACAGGGGGCTACGAGCAGTACTTC. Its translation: CASSQTGTGGYEQYF.

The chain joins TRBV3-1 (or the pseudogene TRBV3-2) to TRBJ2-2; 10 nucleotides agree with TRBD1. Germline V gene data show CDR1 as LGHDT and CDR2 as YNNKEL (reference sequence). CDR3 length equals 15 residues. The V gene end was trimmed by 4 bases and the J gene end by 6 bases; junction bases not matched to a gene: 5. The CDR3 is CASSPRTGGSGELFF. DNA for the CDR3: TGTGCCAGCAGCCCTCGGACAGGGGGGTCCGGGGAGCTGTTTTTT.

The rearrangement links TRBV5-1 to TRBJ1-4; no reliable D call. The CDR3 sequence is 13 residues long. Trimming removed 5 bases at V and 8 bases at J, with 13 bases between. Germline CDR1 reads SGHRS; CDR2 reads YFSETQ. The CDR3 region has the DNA TGCGCCAGCAGACTAGACAACTCGGAAAAACTGTTTTTT. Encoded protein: CASRLDNSEKLFF.

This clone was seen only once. Written as DNA, the CDR3 is TGTGCCAGTAGTATAAGCGTCAGCTCCTACGAGCAGTACTTC. Translated: CASSISVSSYEQYF. The chain has TRBV19 and TRBJ2-7; D is unresolved. The CDR3 has 14 residues. Germline values: CDR1 LNHDA, CDR2 SQIVND (reference sequence). The V and J ends lost 2 bases and 0 bases respectively, with 8 bases between them.

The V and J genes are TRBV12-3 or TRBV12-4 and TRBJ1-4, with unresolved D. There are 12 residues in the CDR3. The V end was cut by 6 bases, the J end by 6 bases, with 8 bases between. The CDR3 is CASSQSHEKLFF. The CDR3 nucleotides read TGTGCCAGCAGCCAATCCCATGAAAAACTGTTTTTT.

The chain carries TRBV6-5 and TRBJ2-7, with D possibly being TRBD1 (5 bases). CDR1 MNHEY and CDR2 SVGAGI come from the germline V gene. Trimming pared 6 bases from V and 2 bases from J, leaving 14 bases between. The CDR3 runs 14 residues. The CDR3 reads CASRVSVGPYEQYF. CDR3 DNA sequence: TGTGCCAGCAGGGTGTCCGTGGGGCCCTACGAGCAGTACTTC.

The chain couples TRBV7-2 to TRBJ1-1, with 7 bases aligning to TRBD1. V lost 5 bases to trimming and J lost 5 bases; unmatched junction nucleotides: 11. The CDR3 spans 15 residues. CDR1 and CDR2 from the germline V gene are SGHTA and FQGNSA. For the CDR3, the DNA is TGTGCCAGCAGCACAAGACAGGGTTTGGATACTGAAGCTTTCTTT. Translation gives CASSTRQGLDTEAFF.

The CDR3, as DNA: TGCGCCAGCCGACAGGGAGGTCCTTACAATGAGCAGTTCTTC. Protein product: CASRQGGPYNEQFF. The rearrangement joins TRBV5-1 to TRBJ2-1; the D gene is possibly TRBD1 (7 bases). The CDR3 runs 14 residues. V was clipped by 7 bases and J by 4 bases, with 15 bases between them. Germline V gives CDR1 SGHRS, CDR2 YFSETQ.

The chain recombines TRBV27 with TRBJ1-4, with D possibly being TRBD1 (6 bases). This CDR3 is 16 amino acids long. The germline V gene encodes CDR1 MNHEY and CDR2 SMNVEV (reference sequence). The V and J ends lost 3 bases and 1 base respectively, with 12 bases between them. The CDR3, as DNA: TGTGCCAGCAGTTTGCGGGGGGCGCAAACTAATGAAAAACTGTTTTTT. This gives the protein CASSLRGAQTNEKLFF.

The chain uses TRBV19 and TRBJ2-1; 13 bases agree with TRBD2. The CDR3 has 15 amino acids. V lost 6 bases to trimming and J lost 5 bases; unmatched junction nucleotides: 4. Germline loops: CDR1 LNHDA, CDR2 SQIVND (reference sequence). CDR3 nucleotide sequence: TGTGCCAGTAGGACTAGCGGGGGGAACAACAATGAGCAGTTCTTC. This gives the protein CASRTSGGNNNEQFF.

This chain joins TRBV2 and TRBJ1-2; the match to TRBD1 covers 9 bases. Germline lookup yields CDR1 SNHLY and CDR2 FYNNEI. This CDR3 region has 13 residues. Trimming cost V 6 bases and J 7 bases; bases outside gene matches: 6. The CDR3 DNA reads TGTGCCAGCAGCTACAGGGGGCAGGCTGGCTACACCTTC. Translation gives CASSYRGQAGYTF.